This entry describes one T cell receptor beta chain. The data were taken from a study of shared clonotypes between healthy human individuals. The CDR3 has 13 residues. Germline V gene data show CDR1 as SQVTM and CDR2 as ANQGSEA. The ends were cut back, 7 bases at V and 0 bases at J, with 13 bases in the middle. Generated by immunoSEQ multiplex PCR, the TCRdb table keeps only in-frame clones and is missing some. The table includes about 2.1 million clones, 93% detected once. As defined, naive CD8 cells were CD45RO-negative and positively selected for CCR7, with terminally differentiated effector memory CD45RA+ cells excluded.

The material sequenced was naive CD8+ T cells from PBMCs. This sequence joins TRBV29-1 and TRBJ2-7; TRBD2 might be the D (5 bases). This clonotype was obtained from a man aged 18 to 30 in good health. Some clones in this sample may be carry-over from other donors' samples. The CDR3 DNA reads TGCAGCGGCAGACTAAGGGACTCCTACGAGCAGTACTTC. This encodes CSGRLRDSYEQYF.